This TCR beta chain is drawn from a study of blood T cell repertoires in COVID-19. Background on the study: Samples of COVID-19 (acute and convalescent) were obtained from the United States, Italy and Spain. PBMCs, B-cell-depleted T cells, or T cells were the source of the cDNA or gDNA that made up the material.

Per the study methods: Amplification with reference gene primers provided the estimates of nucleated cell counts. Sequenced by immunoSEQ multiplex PCR; TCRdb stores in-frame clones only, minus some. Clonal size and the V and J genes are those of that table, whereas D and trimming came from the DNA. Here the sample spans about 170,000 clones, about 88% being singletons. Germline loops: CDR1 LNHDA, CDR2 SQIVND (reference sequence). The CDR3 extends over 14 amino acids. The V end was cut by 2 bases, the J end by 4 bases, with 11 bases between. The source of this sequence is a woman at least 80 years old in a cohort sampled during active or convalescent COVID-19. The J gene is TRBJ2-5, the V gene TRBV19; the D gene is possibly TRBD2 (5 bases). The sequenced sample consisted of peripheral blood. The CDR3 sequence is CASSIRGFLETQYF. DNA for the CDR3: TGTGCCAGTAGTATAAGAGGGTTTCTAGAGACCCAGTACTTC.